Following are 22 T cell receptor beta chains from one sample sequenced in a study of cytomegalovirus exposure and HLA in healthy donors. 13 Jbeta primers and 60 Vbeta primers were used for the PCR. The method was immunoSEQ multiplex PCR; TCRdb's version includes in-frame clones alone and lacks a portion of them. Here the sample spans roughly 160,000 clones, roughly 80% being singletons. The sequencing sample was made of PBMCs. These receptor sequences come from a male donor in good health and CMV-seronegative.

The V gene is TRBV5-1, the J gene TRBJ2-3; no clear D. Germline-derived CDR1 and CDR2 are SGHRS and YFSETQ. The V end lost 5 bases, the J end lost 4 bases, and 8 bases lay between the germline ends. There are 12 residues in the CDR3. The CDR3: CASSTTADTQYF. The CDR3 bases are TGCGCCAGCAGTACGACTGCAGATACGCAGTATTTT.

V is TRBV9 and J is TRBJ2-5, with TRBD1 identical over 8 bases. In germline, CDR1 is SGDLS, CDR2 YYNGEE. The V and J ends lost 4 bases and 2 bases, in that order; junction bases with no gene match: 16. The CDR3 contains 18 residues. The CDR3 reads CASSPFPGGRGNQETQYF. The CDR3 coding sequence is TGTGCCAGCAGCCCCTTCCCAGGGGGCAGGGGGAATCAAGAGACCCAGTACTTC.

In the case of this clone: The DNA is omitted, as the CDR3 cannot be located on it reliably, and the CDR3 follows TCRdb's listing. The genes are TRBV13 and TRBJ2-3; the table's D call, TRBD2, was not checked against the DNA. The CDR3 has 16 residues if both end residues are counted. CDR1 and CDR2 from the germline V gene are PRHDT and FYEKMQ (reference sequence). The CDR3 spells CASSFGSGGPTDTQYF.

J is TRBJ1-1 and V is TRBV5-4; 8 nucleotides align to TRBD1. The CDR3 runs to 16 residues. V shed 3 bases, J shed 4 bases, and the junction held 11 bases outside the gene matches. Germline V gives CDR1 SGHNT, CDR2 YYREEE (reference sequence). The CDR3 nucleotides are TGTGCCAGCAGCTCCGGACAGGGCCGGGCGTCCACTGAAGCTTTCTTT. Translating gives CASSSGQGRASTEAFF.

CDR3 protein: CASSLGLSYEQYF. In nucleotides, the CDR3 is TGTGCCAGTAGCCTGGGACTCTCCTACGAGCAGTACTTC. The chain uses TRBV19 and TRBJ2-7; maybe TRBD2 (6 bases). This CDR3 has 13 residues. CDR1 is LNHDA and CDR2 is SQIVND in the germline V gene (reference sequence). V lost 6 bases to trimming and J lost 0 bases, with 9 bases between them.

This clone occurred a few times. CDR3 sequence reads: CASSKGTGRGTEAFF. CDR3 sequence (DNA): TGTGCCAGCAGCAAAGGCACAGGGAGGGGGACTGAAGCTTTCTTT. The V and J genes are TRBV5-6 and TRBJ1-1; D might be TRBD1 (6 bases). Trimming stripped 4 bases from V and 5 bases from J, with 18 bases between. The CDR3 length is 15 residues. In germline, CDR1 is SGHDT, CDR2 YYEEEE. Supplemented by reference TRBV5-6 and TRBJ1-1, the full variable domain reads DAGVTQSPTHLIKTRGQQVTLRCSPKSGHDTVSWYQQALGQGPQFIFQYYEEEERQRGNFPDRFSGHQFPNYSSELNVNALLLGDSALYLCASSKGTGRGTEAFFGQGTRLTVV.

V usage is TRBV7-9 and J usage is TRBJ1-6; no firm D call. V lost 2 bases, J lost 10 bases, and 9 bases lay in between. The CDR3 is 13 residues long. CDR1 is SEHNR and CDR2 is FQNEAQ in the germline V gene (reference sequence). The CDR3 DNA is TGTGCCAGCAGCTTACGACGGGGATCACCCCTCCACTTT. Translation: CASSLRRGSPLHF.

Only a few counts were recorded for this clone. V usage is TRBV29-1 and J usage is TRBJ2-2; the D gene is possibly TRBD1 (5 bases). The V gene's germline CDR1 is SQVTM and CDR2 ANQGSEA. The CDR3 loop spans 15 amino acids. V lost 6 bases, J lost 3 bases, and 17 bases lay in between. The CDR3 protein is CSVPGYPSDTGELFF. The CDR3 DNA reads as TGCAGCGTCCCAGGGTACCCCTCGGACACCGGGGAGCTGTTTTTT.

In DNA, the CDR3 is TGTGCCAGCAGCTCCCTGAGGAGCGCTGGAAACACCATATATTTT. Its protein is CASSSLRSAGNTIYF. V and J are TRBV5-6 and TRBJ1-3; D is ambiguous. The germline CDR1 and CDR2 sequences are SGHDT and YYEEEE. The CDR3 is 15 residues long. The ends were cut back, 3 bases at V and 2 bases at J, with 12 bases in the middle.

V usage is TRBV21-1 and J usage is TRBJ2-7; TRBD1 is taken as the D call from the table, unchecked against the DNA. TRBV21-1 is a pseudogene locus. The CDR3 consists of 15 residues. The CDR3 protein is CASSRFPGQLYVQYF. CDR3 bases: TGTGCCAGCAGCAGGTTCCCGGGACAACTCTACGTCCAGTACTTC.

This chain uses TRBV19 with TRBJ1-6; possibly TRBD1 for D (5 bases). The CDR3 sequence is 14 residues long. Germline assignment: CDR1 LNHDA and CDR2 SQIVND (reference sequence). The ends were cut back, 3 bases at V and 10 bases at J, with 13 bases in the middle. The CDR3 nucleotides are TGTGCCAGTAGTATGACTAGGGGAGGATCACCCCTCCACTTT. Translating gives CASSMTRGGSPLHF.

The V call is TRBV13, the J call TRBJ1-6; TRBD1 aligns across 7 bases. The CDR3 spans 15 residues. Losses at the gene ends were 0 bases for V and 7 bases for J; bases not matched to a gene: 3. Germline V lookup: CDR1 PRHDT, CDR2 FYEKMQ (reference sequence). The CDR3 sequence: CASSLGQGRNSPLHF. DNA of the CDR3: TGTGCCAGCAGCTTAGGACAGGGGAGGAATTCACCCCTCCACTTT.

This CDR3 reads CASSLSTGRAEAFF. The DNA for the CDR3 is TGCGCCAGCAGCTTGAGTACAGGGAGAGCTGAAGCTTTCTTT. The chain has TRBV5-1 and TRBJ1-1, with D possibly matching TRBD1 (6 bases). The germline V gene encodes CDR1 SGHRS and CDR2 YFSETQ. This CDR3 comprises 14 residues. The V end lost 1 base, the J end lost 6 bases, and 13 bases lay between the germline ends.

The rearrangement links TRBV4-1 to TRBJ1-1; D is unclear. V was shortened by 4 bases and J by 7 bases, with 19 bases between the two germline ends. The CDR3 is 15 residues long. Germline assignment: CDR1 MGHRA and CDR2 YSYEKL. This CDR3 reads CASSRSWYRDGEAFF. CDR3 in DNA: TGCGCCAGCAGCCGGTCGTGGTATCGGGATGGTGAAGCTTTCTTT.

V is TRBV13 and J is TRBJ2-2; 8 nucleotides agree with TRBD2. The J segment lost 5 bases and the V segment lost 4 bases, leaving 6 bases of the junction unmatched. The CDR3 runs to 15 residues. The germline CDR1 and CDR2 sequences are PRHDT and FYEKMQ (reference sequence). The chain's CDR3 is CASSSPGLETGELFF. CDR3 nucleotide sequence: TGTGCCAGCAGCTCGCCGGGACTAGAGACCGGGGAGCTGTTTTTT.

The chain is built from TRBV5-1 and TRBJ2-5, with TRBD2 identical over 8 bases. From germline, CDR1 is SGHRS and CDR2 YFSETQ. The CDR3 is 16 residues long. V trimming: 0 bases; J trimming: 0 bases; junction bases outside the gene matches: 4. The CDR3 reads CASSLVRGGYQETQYF. CDR3 DNA: TGCGCCAGCAGCTTGGTACGGGGGGGGTACCAAGAGACCCAGTACTTC.

The chain carries TRBV30 and TRBJ2-3; TRBD1 might be the D (5 bases). V was shortened by 4 bases and J by 2 bases, with 13 bases between the two germline ends. The CDR3 contains 14 residues. CDR1 GTSNPN and CDR2 SVGIG come from the germline V gene (reference sequence). DNA of the CDR3: TGTGCCTGGACTGAAGGCAGGGACACAGATACGCAGTATTTT. Protein product: CAWTEGRDTDTQYF.

The rearrangement links TRBV30 to TRBJ1-6; possible D gene TRBD1, 6 bases. V was clipped by 1 base and J by 8 bases, with 9 bases between them. Per the germline V gene, CDR1 is GTSNPN and CDR2 is SVGIG (reference sequence). This CDR3 is built from 13 residues. This chain's CDR3 is CAWSEDSHSPLHF. CDR3 in DNA: TGTGCCTGGAGTGAGGACAGTCATTCACCCCTCCACTTT.

The V gene is TRBV5-1, the J gene TRBJ2-3, with D uncertain. Germline CDR1 SGHRS, CDR2 YFSETQ. This CDR3 comprises 14 residues. V lost 5 bases to trimming and J lost 0 bases, with 10 bases between them. The CDR3 sequence: CASRIDSSTDTQYF. The CDR3 DNA reads TGCGCCAGCAGGATAGACTCTAGCACAGATACGCAGTATTTT.

This clone has only one observation. CDR3 protein: CASSPGGQISYEQYF. The CDR3 nucleotides are TGTGCCAGCAGTCCCGGTGGGCAGATTTCCTACGAGCAGTACTTC. The chain carries TRBV28 and TRBJ2-7; D is uncertain. The CDR3 covers 15 residues. Trimming removed 5 bases from V and 1 base from J, with 15 bases in between. Germline V gives CDR1 MDHEN, CDR2 SYDVKM.

J is TRBJ2-5 and V is TRBV11-2; 14 bases line up with TRBD2. CDR3 length: 18 residues. Per the germline V gene, CDR1 is SGHAT and CDR2 is FQNNGV. Losses at the gene ends were 5 bases for V and 1 base for J; bases not matched to a gene: 9. CDR3 amino acids: CASSREPGLAGAQETQYF. CDR3 nucleotide sequence: TGTGCCAGCAGCAGGGAACCGGGACTAGCGGGAGCCCAAGAGACCCAGTACTTC.

The chain is built from TRBV11-2 and TRBJ1-6; 9 bases are a match to TRBD1. Per the germline V gene, CDR1 is SGHAT and CDR2 is FQNNGV. The CDR3 contains 15 residues. Trimming at V came to 1 base and at J to 10 bases, leaving 5 bases not matched to a gene. Here the CDR3 reads CASSLGGQGGSPLHF. The CDR3 coding sequence is TGTGCCAGCAGCTTAGGGGGACAGGGTGGATCACCCCTCCACTTT.